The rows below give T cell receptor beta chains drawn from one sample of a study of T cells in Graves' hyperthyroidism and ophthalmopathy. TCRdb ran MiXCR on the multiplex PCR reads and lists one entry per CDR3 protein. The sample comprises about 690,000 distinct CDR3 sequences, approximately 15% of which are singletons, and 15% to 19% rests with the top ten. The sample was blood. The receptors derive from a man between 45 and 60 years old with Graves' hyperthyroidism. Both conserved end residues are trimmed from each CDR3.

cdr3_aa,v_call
SVVGRSNEQF,TRBV29-1
ASSYTRVKSNQPQH,TRBV6-5
ASSLAQGRNEQF,TRBV7-6
ASSPHPGGSADTQY,TRBV2
ATKWGNTGELF,TRBV19
ASSDWDSITDTQY,TRBV19
ASSLGRGVYQETQY,TRBV7-9
ASSEYRGGNQPQH,TRBV27
ASAGLAGVVDTQY,TRBV7-9
ASRAHTGELF,TRBV12-3/TRBV12-4
ASSTGTLRFSNQPQH,TRBV2
ATSDYVSGTGRYNEQF,TRBV24-1
ASSQSTLAEQY,TRBV14
ASSLRLSGYNEQF,TRBV5-1
SARSTAGYGYT,TRBV20-1
ASSLSMDRGYT,TRBV27
ASSYRVSYGYT,TRBV6-5
ASSKDRDYGYT,TRBV18
ASSLAQGKYGYT,TRBV11-2
ASSWAGTGNQPQH,TRBV7-8
ASSPNRGSSGAGELF,TRBV12-3/TRBV12-4
ASRSGREQF,TRBV5-1
AWSRSGWTEQF,TRBV30